This entry lists 30 T cell receptor beta chains sequenced from one sample in a study of CD8+CD57+ T cells in acquired aplastic anemia. Genomic DNA provided the template from which TCR beta VDJ and CDR3 profiles were obtained. TCRdb passed the reads through MiXCR, listing each CDR3 protein once. Among some 170,000 distinct CDR3 sequences listed, roughly 65% were seen once. In patients chosen for sequencing, flow cytometry had shown CD8+CD57+ cell expansion. Sample: sorted CD4+, CD8+, or CD8+CD57+ T cells (not recorded which) from PBMCs. The receptors were gathered from a human donor with aplastic anemia.

A remark on this clonotype: The junction departs from the called germline gene at one end, perhaps through a read error. J is TRBJ2-3 and V is TRBV29-1; 8 bases fit TRBD1. The CDR3 covers 13 residues. Germline V gene sequence: CDR1 SQVTM, CDR2 ANQGSEA. The CDR3 protein is CSVEQGASDTRYF. The CDR3 DNA sequence: TGCAGCGTTGAACAGGGGGCGTCAGATACGCGGTATTTT.

This clonotype was seen more than once but under ten times. The chain links TRBV30 to TRBJ2-3; tentatively, D is TRBD1 (6 bases). Between the trimmed V and J ends, which lost 8 bases and 2 bases, there was a span of 17 bases. CDR1 is GTSNPN, CDR2 SVGIG, per germline (reference sequence). CDR3 length equals 14 residues. The CDR3 DNA follows: TGTGCCGGGCAGGTGGGGGCCATCACAGATACGCAGTATTTT. Translated, it gives CAGQVGAITDTQYF.

The V gene is TRBV7-2, the J gene TRBJ2-7; D may match TRBD1 or TRBD2 (5 bases each). CDR1 SGHTA and CDR2 FQGNSA come from the germline V gene. The V gene lost 2 bases and the J gene lost 5 bases, with 10 bases spanning the gap. The CDR3 is made up of 13 amino acids. CDR3 DNA sequence: TGTGCCAGCAGCTTATACGGGGCCCACGAGCAGTACTTC. Protein product: CASSLYGAHEQYF.

There are many counts of this clonotype. The chain uses TRBV5-1 and TRBJ2-7, with TRBD1 matching 9 bases. The junction had 1 base not matched to a gene; V was cut back by 3 bases and J by 6 bases. The CDR3 runs 12 residues. Looked up from germline, CDR1 is SGHRS and CDR2 is YFSETQ. As DNA, the CDR3 is TGCGCCAGCAGCTGGGACAGGGTCGAGCAGTACTTC. Translating it yields CASSWDRVEQYF.

The chain couples TRBV7-8 to TRBJ1-5; TRBD1 is a possible D gene (5 bases). CDR1 and CDR2 from the germline V gene are SGHVS and FQNEAQ. V was pared by 8 bases and J by 9 bases, with 14 bases between. CDR3 length: 12 amino acids. CDR3 DNA sequence: TGTGCCAGCGGGACTCGCACGGGGCCCCAGCATTTT. This encodes CASGTRTGPQHF.

This clonotype was recorded many times. The V and J genes are TRBV11-2 and TRBJ2-3; 8 nucleotides align to TRBD2. Germline trimming cut 4 bases from V and 4 bases from J; bases unmatched to any gene: 10. In germline, CDR1 is SGHAT, CDR2 FQNNGV. There are 16 residues in the CDR3. CDR3 nucleotides: TGTGCCAGCAGCTCACACCGGGGGGGGGCCGCAGATACGCAGTATTTT. Residues: CASSSHRGGAADTQYF.

CDR3 region: CASSGAGGATNEKLFF. CDR3 sequence (DNA): TGTGCCAGCAGTGGTGCAGGGGGGGCAACTAATGAAAAACTGTTTTTT. J is TRBJ1-4 and V is TRBV6-6, with TRBD1 identical over 7 bases. This CDR3 comprises 16 residues. Germline V gene sequence: CDR1 MNHNY, CDR2 SVGAGI (reference sequence). The V gene end was trimmed by 5 bases and the J gene end by 0 bases; junction bases not matched to a gene: 6.

The J gene is TRBJ2-1, the V gene TRBV19; D is undetermined. The CDR3 totals 12 residues. Trimming took 3 bases from V and 9 from J, leaving 9 bases between them. The germline CDR1 and CDR2 sequences are LNHDA and SQIVND (reference sequence). CDR3 residues: CASSIVASEQFF. The CDR3 DNA reads TGTGCCAGTAGTATTGTCGCATCTGAGCAGTTCTTC.

This clonotype was seen at least ten times. CDR3: CASSFPDGGGTDTQYF. CDR3 nucleotide sequence: TGTGCCAGCAGCTTCCCTGACGGGGGGGGCACAGATACGCAGTATTTT. This rearrangement joins TRBV11-2 to TRBJ2-3; TRBD2 matches 8 bases. CDR1 and CDR2 (germline): SGHAT, FQNNGV. J was trimmed by 1 base and V by 3 bases; bases with no gene match: 6. The CDR3 runs 16 residues.

CDR3 in DNA: TGTGCCAGTTGTACCGGGACCAGGACTAGCACAGATACGCAGTATTTT. It specifies CASCTGTRTSTDTQYF. The rearrangement joins TRBV19 to TRBJ2-3; D is perhaps TRBD1 or TRBD2 (5 bases each). This CDR3 is 16 amino acids long. V lost 8 bases to trimming and J lost 0 bases, with 18 bases between them. The germline CDR1 and CDR2 sequences are LNHDA and SQIVND (reference sequence).

J is TRBJ2-3 and V is TRBV20-1; perhaps D is TRBD1 or TRBD2 (5 bases each). Per germline, CDR1 DFQATT and CDR2 SNEGSKA (reference sequence). This CDR3 region has 12 residues. V was trimmed by 6 bases and J by 2 bases, leaving 9 bases between them. The CDR3 reads CSAAGTTDTQYF. The CDR3 DNA follows: TGCAGTGCGGCCGGGACCACAGATACGCAGTATTTT.

The CDR3 DNA sequence: TGTGCCAGCAGAGAGCAGAACACCGGGGAGCTGTTTTTT. Its translation: CASREQNTGELFF. This chain uses TRBV2 with TRBJ2-2, with unresolved D. There are 13 residues in the CDR3. Germline assignment: CDR1 SNHLY and CDR2 FYNNEI. Trimming removed 6 bases from V and 1 base from J, with 6 bases in between. The full variable domain, in which reference TRBV2 and TRBJ2-2 provide the parts outside the CDR3, is EPEVTQTPSHQVTQMGQEVILRCVPISNHLYFYWYRQILGQKVEFLVSFYNNEISEKSEIFDDQFSVERPDGSNFTLKIRSTKLEDSAMYFCASREQNTGELFFGEGSRLTVL.

In its sample, this clonotype was seen many times. The chain combines TRBV7-8 with TRBJ2-2, with 12 positions matching TRBD2. After removal of 3 bases from V and 2 bases from J, the junction contained 4 bases not matched to a gene. The CDR3 totals 17 residues. Looked up from germline, CDR1 is SGHVS and CDR2 is FQNEAQ. CDR3 loop: CASSLASGGANTGELFF. Here the CDR3 DNA reads TGTGCCAGCAGCTTGGCTAGCGGGGGGGCTAACACCGGGGAGCTGTTTTTT.

On this clonotype: The junction departs from germline at one end; a sequencing error may be responsible. The chain carries TRBV5-1 and TRBJ1-6, with D perhaps TRBD1 (5 bases). Germline CDR1 SGHRS, CDR2 YFSETQ. The CDR3 is 17 amino acids. CDR3 sequence reads: CASSVAGVASYNSPLHF. The CDR3 nucleotides read TGTGCCAGCAGCGTAGCGGGGGTTGCGTCCTATAATTCACCCCTCCACTTT.

This clonotype has more than one count but fewer than ten. The chain recombines TRBV27 with TRBJ2-1, with no clear D. CDR1 and CDR2 (germline): MNHEY, SMNVEV (reference sequence). V was shortened by 2 bases and J by 7 bases, with 9 bases between the two germline ends. The CDR3 is made up of 13 amino acids. DNA for the CDR3: TGTGCCAGCAGTTTAGGGGAAGGGAATGAGCAGTTCTTC. Translated, it gives CASSLGEGNEQFF.

This clonotype was recorded many times. This chain joins TRBV4-1 and TRBJ2-1; unclear D gene. CDR1 and CDR2 (germline): MGHRA, YSYEKL. This CDR3 has 13 amino acids. V gave up 5 bases and J gave up 6 bases, with 11 bases separating them. CDR3 in amino acids: CASSNKLANEQFF. The CDR3 region has the DNA TGCGCCAGCAGCAATAAATTAGCCAATGAGCAGTTCTTC.

The genes are TRBV2 and TRBJ2-1; 7 bases match TRBD2. Germline trimming cut 1 base from V and 1 base from J; bases unmatched to any gene: 1. This CDR3 spans 15 amino acids. In germline, CDR1 is SNHLY, CDR2 FYNNEI. Here the CDR3 reads CASSEGGLSYNEQFF. The CDR3 DNA is TGTGCCAGCAGTGAAGGGGGACTATCCTACAATGAGCAGTTCTTC.

The V gene is TRBV7-8, the J gene TRBJ2-2; D may be TRBD2 (6 bases). The V and J ends lost 1 base and 6 bases respectively, with 12 bases between them. The germline gives CDR1 SGHVS, CDR2 FQNEAQ. The CDR3 spans 15 residues. CDR3 residues: CASSLVPGRSGELFF. Written as DNA, the CDR3 is TGTGCCAGCAGCTTAGTGCCAGGGAGGTCCGGGGAGCTGTTTTTT.

As regards this clonotype: A single base separates this from a much larger clone, so it may be a read error. The chain has TRBV2 and TRBJ2-7; 9 positions agree with TRBD2. CDR1 is SNHLY and CDR2 is FYNNEI in the germline V gene. The CDR3 extends over 13 amino acids. V lost 8 bases and J lost 6; bases outside the gene matches: 8. The CDR3 region has the DNA TGTGCCAGCGGTTTGGGCGGGGGGGTCGAGCAGTACTTC. This codes for CASGLGGGVEQYF.

The CDR3 coding sequence is TGTGCCAGTAGTATAACCGGGATCGGGTCGGGTGAAGCTTTCTTT. Amino acids: CASSITGIGSGEAFF. The V call is TRBV19, the J call TRBJ1-1; D not resolved. CDR3 size: 15 residues. Per the germline V gene, CDR1 is LNHDA and CDR2 is SQIVND (reference sequence). Trimming took 2 bases from V and 7 from J, leaving 17 bases between them.

Comments on this clonotype: At one boundary the junction diverges from the germline segment, which might be a read error. The chain couples TRBV6-5 to TRBJ1-5; perhaps TRBD1 as D (5 bases). The CDR3 has 14 amino acids. CDR1 is MNHEY, CDR2 SVGAGI, per germline. In DNA, the CDR3 is TGTGCCAGCAGTCGAGCAGGGACGAATCTGCCCCAGCATTTT. It specifies CASSRAGTNLPQHF.

Comment on this clonotype: One junction end does not reproduce the germline sequence, and a read error may be involved. V and J are TRBV7-7 and TRBJ2-7, with D unclear. Germline V CDR1 and CDR2: SSHAT, FNYEAQ (reference sequence). The CDR3 extends over 14 amino acids. CDR3 sequence: CASSLTPDALEQYF. The CDR3 bases are TGTGCTAGCAGCTTAACCCCGGATGCGCTCGAGCAGTACTTC.

This clonotype showed up just once. The chain couples TRBV20-1 to TRBJ2-7, with D possibly TRBD2 on 6 matching bases. This CDR3 is built from 17 residues. V lost 2 bases, J lost 0 bases, and 20 bases lay in between. Germline lookup yields CDR1 DFQATT and CDR2 SNEGSKA (reference sequence). For the CDR3, the DNA is TGCAGTGCTAGACCCTATGGGACCGGGACTTTCTCCTACGAGCAGTACTTC. It specifies CSARPYGTGTFSYEQYF.

The V gene is TRBV15, the J gene TRBJ2-1, with D perhaps matching TRBD2 (5 bases). Germline V gene data show CDR1 as LNHNV and CDR2 as YYDKDF (reference sequence). The V and J ends lost 0 bases and 9 bases respectively, with 6 bases between them. The CDR3 runs to 12 residues. Here the CDR3 DNA reads TGTGCCACCAGCAGAGATCGGGGTGAGCAGTTCTTC. This translates into CATSRDRGEQFF.

Points on this clonotype: Because the CDR3 is missing its conserved closing phenylalanine or tryptophan, this is likely a read error. This chain joins TRBV15 and TRBJ1-2; D is unresolved. The germline V gene encodes CDR1 LNHNV and CDR2 YYDKDF (reference sequence). CDR3 length equals 17 residues. Trimming removed 0 bases at V and 2 bases at J, with 16 bases between. The CDR3 sequence: CATSRDKKHSANYGYTL. The CDR3 DNA follows: TGTGCCACCAGCAGAGATAAAAAACATTCCGCCAACTATGGCTACACCCTC.

The count of this clonotype is one. The V call is TRBV20-1, the J call TRBJ2-3; D not certain. Trimming removed 0 bases from V and 1 base from J, with 8 bases in between. Germline loops: CDR1 DFQATT, CDR2 SNEGSKA (reference sequence). There are 14 residues in the CDR3. The CDR3 sequence is CSARDHVRTDTQYF. CDR3 coding DNA: TGCAGTGCTAGAGATCATGTACGCACAGATACGCAGTATTTT.

CDR3 protein: CASSREGTTDTQYF. CDR3 nucleotides: TGTGCCAGTTCCCGTGAGGGGACCACAGATACGCAGTATTTT. The V and J genes are TRBV9 and TRBJ2-3; TRBD1 or TRBD2 may be the D gene (5 bases each). There are 14 residues in the CDR3. V lost 8 bases to trimming and J lost 2 bases, with 15 bases between them. The germline CDR1 and CDR2 sequences are SGDLS and YYNGEE.

The chain is built from TRBV2 and TRBJ2-1; weak D call: TRBD2 (5 bases). V was clipped by 9 bases and J by 8 bases, with 17 bases between them. Germline V gives CDR1 SNHLY, CDR2 FYNNEI. This CDR3 contains 13 residues. The CDR3 region is CARSLTRWDEQFF. The CDR3 DNA follows: TGTGCCAGATCCCTCACTAGGTGGGATGAGCAGTTCTTC.

The gene calls are TRBV2 and TRBJ2-7, with D perhaps matching TRBD2 (6 bases). V was shortened by 6 bases and J by 1 base, with 7 bases between the two germline ends. This CDR3 contains 12 residues. The V gene's germline CDR1 is SNHLY and CDR2 FYNNEI. This CDR3 reads CASREGSYEQYF. The CDR3 DNA reads as TGTGCCAGCAGGGAGGGTTCCTACGAGCAGTACTTC.

The chain is built from TRBV10-1 and TRBJ2-3; D uncertain. The CDR3 runs 12 residues. The germline V and J ends were trimmed by 3 bases and 7 bases, with 8 bases remaining between them. CDR1 is WNHNN and CDR2 is SYGVQD in the germline V gene (reference sequence). As DNA, the CDR3 is TGCGCCAGCAGTGAAACGAAGAATACGCAGTATTTT. It yields the protein CASSETKNTQYF.